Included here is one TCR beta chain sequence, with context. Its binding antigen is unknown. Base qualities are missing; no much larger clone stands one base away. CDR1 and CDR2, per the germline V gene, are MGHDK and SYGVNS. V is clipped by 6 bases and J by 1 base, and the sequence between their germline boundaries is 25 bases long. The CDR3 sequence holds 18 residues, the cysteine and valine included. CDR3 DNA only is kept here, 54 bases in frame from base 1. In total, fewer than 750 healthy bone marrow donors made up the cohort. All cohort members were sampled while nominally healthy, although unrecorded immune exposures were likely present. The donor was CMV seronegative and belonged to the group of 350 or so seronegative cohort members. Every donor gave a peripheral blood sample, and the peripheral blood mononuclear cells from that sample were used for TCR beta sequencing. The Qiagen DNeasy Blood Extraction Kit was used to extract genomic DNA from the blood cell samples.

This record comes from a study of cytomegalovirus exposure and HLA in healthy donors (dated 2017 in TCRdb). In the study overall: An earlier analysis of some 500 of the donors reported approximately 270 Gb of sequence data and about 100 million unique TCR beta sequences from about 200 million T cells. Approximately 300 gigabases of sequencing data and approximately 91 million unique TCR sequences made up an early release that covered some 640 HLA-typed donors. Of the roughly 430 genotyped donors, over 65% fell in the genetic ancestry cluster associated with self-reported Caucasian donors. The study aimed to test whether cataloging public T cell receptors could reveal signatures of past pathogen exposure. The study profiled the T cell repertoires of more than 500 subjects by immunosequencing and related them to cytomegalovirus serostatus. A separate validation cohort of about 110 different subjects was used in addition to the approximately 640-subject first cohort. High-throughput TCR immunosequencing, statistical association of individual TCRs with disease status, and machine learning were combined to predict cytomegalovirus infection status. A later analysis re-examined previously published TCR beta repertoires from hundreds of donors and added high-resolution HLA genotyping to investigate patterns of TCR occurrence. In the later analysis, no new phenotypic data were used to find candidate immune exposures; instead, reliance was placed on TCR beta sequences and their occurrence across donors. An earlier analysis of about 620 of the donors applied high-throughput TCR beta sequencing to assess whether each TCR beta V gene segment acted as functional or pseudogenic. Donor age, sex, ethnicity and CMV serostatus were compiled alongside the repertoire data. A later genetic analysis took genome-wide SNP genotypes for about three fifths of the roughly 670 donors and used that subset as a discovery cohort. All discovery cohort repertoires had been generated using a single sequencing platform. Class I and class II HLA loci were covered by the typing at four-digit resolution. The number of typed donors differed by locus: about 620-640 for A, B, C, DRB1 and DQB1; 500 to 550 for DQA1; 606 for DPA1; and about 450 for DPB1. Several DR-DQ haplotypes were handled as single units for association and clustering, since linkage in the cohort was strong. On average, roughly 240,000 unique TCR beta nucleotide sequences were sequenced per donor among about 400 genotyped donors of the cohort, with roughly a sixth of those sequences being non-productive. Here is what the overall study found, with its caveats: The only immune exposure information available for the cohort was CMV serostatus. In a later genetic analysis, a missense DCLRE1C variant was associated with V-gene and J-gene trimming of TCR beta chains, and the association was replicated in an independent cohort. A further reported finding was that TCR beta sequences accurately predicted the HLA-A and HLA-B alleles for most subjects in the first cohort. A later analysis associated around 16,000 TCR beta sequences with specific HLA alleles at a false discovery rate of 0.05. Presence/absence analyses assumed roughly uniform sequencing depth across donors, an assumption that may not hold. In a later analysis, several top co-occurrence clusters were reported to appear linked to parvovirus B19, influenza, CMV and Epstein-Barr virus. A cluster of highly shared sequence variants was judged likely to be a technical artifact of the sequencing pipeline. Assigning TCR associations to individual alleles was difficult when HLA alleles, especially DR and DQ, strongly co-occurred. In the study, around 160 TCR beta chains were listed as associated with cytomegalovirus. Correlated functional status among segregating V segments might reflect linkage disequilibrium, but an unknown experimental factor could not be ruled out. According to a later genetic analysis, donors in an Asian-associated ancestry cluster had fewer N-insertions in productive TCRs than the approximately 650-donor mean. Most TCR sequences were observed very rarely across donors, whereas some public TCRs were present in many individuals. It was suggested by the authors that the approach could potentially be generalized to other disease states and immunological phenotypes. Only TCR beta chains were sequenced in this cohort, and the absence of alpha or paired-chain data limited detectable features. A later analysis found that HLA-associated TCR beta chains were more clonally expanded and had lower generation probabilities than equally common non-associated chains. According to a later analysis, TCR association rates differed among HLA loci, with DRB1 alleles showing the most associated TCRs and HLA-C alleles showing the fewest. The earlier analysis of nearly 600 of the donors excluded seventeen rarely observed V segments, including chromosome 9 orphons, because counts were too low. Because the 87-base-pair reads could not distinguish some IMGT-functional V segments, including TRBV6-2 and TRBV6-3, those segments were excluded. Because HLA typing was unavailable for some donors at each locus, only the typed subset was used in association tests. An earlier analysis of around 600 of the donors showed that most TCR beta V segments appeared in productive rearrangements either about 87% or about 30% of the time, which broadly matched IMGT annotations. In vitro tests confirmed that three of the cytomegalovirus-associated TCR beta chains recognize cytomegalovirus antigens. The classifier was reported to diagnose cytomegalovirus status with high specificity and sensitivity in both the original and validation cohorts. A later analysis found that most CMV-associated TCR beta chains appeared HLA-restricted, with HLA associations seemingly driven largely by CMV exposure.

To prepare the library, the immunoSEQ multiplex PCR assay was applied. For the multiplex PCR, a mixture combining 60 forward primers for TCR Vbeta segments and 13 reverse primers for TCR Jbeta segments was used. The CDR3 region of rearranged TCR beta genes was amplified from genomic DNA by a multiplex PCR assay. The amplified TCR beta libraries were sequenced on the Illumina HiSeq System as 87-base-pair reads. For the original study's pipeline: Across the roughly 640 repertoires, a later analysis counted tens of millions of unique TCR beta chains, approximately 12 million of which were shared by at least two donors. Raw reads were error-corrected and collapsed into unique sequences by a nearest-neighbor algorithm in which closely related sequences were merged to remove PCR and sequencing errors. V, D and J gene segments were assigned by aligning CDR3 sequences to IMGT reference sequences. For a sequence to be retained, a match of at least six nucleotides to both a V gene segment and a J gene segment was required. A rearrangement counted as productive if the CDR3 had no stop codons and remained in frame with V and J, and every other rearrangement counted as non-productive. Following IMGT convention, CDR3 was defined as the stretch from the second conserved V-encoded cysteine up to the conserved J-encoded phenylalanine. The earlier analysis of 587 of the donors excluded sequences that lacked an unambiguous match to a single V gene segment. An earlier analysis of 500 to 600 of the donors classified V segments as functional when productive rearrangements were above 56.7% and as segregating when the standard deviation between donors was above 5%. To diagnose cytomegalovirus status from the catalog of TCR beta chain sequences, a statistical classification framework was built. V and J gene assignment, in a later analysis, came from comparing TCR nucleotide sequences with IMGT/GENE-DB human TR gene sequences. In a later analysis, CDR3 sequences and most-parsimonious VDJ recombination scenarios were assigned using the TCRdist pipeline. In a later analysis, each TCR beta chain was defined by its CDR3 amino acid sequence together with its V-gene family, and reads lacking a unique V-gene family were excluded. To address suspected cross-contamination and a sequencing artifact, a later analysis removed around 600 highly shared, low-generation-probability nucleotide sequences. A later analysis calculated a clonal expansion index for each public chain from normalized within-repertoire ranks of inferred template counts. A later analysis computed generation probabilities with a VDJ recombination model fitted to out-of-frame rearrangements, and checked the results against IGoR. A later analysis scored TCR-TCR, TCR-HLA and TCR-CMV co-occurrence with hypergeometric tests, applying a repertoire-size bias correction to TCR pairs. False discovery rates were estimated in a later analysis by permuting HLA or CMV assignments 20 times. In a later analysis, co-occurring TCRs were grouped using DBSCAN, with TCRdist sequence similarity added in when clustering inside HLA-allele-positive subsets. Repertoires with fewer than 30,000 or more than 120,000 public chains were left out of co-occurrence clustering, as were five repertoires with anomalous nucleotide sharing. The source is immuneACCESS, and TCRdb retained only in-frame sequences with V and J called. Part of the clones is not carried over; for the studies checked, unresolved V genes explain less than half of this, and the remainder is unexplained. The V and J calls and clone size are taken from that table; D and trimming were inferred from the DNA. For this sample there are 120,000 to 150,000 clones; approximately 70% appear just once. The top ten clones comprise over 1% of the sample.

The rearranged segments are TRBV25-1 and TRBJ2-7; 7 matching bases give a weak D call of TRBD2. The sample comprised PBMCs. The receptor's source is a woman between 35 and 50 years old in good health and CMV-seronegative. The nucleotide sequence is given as TGTGCCAGCAGCGGGGGGCTGAGAGGGCAGTGCATGTCCTACGAGCAGTACGTC. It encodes CASSGGLRGQCMSYEQYV.